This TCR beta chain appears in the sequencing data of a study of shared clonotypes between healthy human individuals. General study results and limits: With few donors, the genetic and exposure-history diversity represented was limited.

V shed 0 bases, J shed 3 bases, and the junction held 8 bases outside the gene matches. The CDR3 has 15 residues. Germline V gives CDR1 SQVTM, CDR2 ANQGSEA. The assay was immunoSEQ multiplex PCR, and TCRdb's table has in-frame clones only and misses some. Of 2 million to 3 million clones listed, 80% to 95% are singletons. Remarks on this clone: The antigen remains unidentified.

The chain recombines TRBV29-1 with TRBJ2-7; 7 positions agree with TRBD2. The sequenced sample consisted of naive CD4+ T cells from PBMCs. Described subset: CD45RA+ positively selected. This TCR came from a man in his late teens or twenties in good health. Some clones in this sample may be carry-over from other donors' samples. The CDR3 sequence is CSVEDVGLAVYEQYF. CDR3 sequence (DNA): TGCAGCGTTGAAGATGTAGGGCTAGCGGTCTACGAGCAGTACTTC.